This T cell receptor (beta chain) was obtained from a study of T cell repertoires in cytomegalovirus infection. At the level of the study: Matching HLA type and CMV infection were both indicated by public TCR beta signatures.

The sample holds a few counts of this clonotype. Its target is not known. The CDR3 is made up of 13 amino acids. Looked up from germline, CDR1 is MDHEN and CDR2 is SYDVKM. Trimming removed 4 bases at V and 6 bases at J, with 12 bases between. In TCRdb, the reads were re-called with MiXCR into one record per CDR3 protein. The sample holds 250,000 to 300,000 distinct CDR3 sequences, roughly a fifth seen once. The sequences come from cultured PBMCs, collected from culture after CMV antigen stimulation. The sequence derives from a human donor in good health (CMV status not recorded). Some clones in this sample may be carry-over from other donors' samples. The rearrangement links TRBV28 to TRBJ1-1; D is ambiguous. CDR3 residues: CASSSSGLAEAFF. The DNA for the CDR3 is TGTGCCAGCAGTTCGAGCGGTTTAGCTGAAGCTTTCTTT.